Sequencing of this TCR beta chain was carried out in a study of blood T cell repertoires in COVID-19. Germline CDR1 and CDR2: WSHSY and SAAADI. The V end was cut by 6 bases, the J end by 1 base, with 12 bases between. This CDR3 has 14 amino acids. In the authors' methods: Amplification of reference gene primers provided the estimated nucleated cell counts. Using immunoSEQ multiplex PCR, the repertoire was profiled, and TCRdb retains in-frame clones only, with some absent. The V and J calls and the clone size are those of that table, but D and trimming were determined from the DNA. This sample yields 300,000 to 450,000 clones, of which 88% are seen a single time; approximately 1% belongs to the top ten. In the 2 weeks before study entry, exposed participants met a COVID-19 case, which was PCR-confirmed or clinician-diagnosed.

The V and J genes are TRBV10-2 and TRBJ2-5; a weak D match, TRBD1 (6 bases). Sequences were obtained from PBMCs or T cells enriched from blood (not recorded which). The clonotype was recovered from a woman aged 30 to 39 who had been exposed to COVID-19. CDR3 nucleotide sequence: TGCGCCAGCAGCTACCAGGGGTCCCAAGAGACCCAGTACTTC. This codes for CASSYQGSQETQYF.